These 14 T cell receptor beta chains came from one sample sequenced in a study of T cell responses to AZD1222 COVID-19 vaccine. Data came from immunoSEQ multiplex PCR; TCRdb stores just in-frame clones and leaves some out. The sample lists some 120,000 clones; about 87% were seen once. The source material was peripheral blood, sampled on day 0 of AZD1222 vaccination. Every receptor here comes from an adult in good health.

The chain employs TRBV9 and TRBJ1-3, with a weak D call TRBD1 (5 bases). Trimming pared 3 bases from V and 1 base from J, leaving 8 bases between. In germline, CDR1 is SGDLS, CDR2 YYNGEE. The CDR3 loop spans 14 amino acids. CDR3 sequence reads: CASSDGGSGNTIYF. The CDR3 bases are TGTGCCAGCAGCGATGGGGGGTCTGGAAACACCATATATTTT.

This chain joins TRBV5-1 and TRBJ2-7; 13 positions agree with TRBD2. CDR1 and CDR2 from the germline V gene are SGHRS and YFSETQ. The CDR3 has 16 amino acids. Trimming cost V 4 bases and J 5 bases; bases outside gene matches: 9. The CDR3: CASSDPGLAGVHEQYF. The CDR3 nucleotides are TGCGCCAGCAGCGACCCTGGACTAGCGGGAGTCCACGAGCAGTACTTC.

The rearrangement links TRBV18 to TRBJ2-7; D tentatively reads TRBD1 or TRBD2 (5 bases each). With 1 base removed from V and 0 bases from J, the gap between germline ends came to 25 bases. The CDR3 is made up of 20 amino acids. The germline V gene has CDR1 KGHSH and CDR2 LQKENI. The CDR3 region has the DNA TGTGCCAGCTCACCACATTTCCCGGGGCAGGGAGTAACCCTCTCCTACGAGCAGTACTTC. Translating it yields CASSPHFPGQGVTLSYEQYF.

This clone was recorded a few times. The rearrangement uses TRBV7-6 and TRBJ2-4; 8 bases are a match to TRBD1. V was clipped by 5 bases and J by 0 bases; unmatched bases: 6. From germline, CDR1 is SGHVS and CDR2 FNYEAQ. The CDR3 is 16 amino acids. CDR3: CASSTGQGLAKNIQYF. The DNA of the CDR3 is TGTGCCAGCAGCACCGGACAGGGCTTAGCCAAAAACATTCAGTACTTC.

The chain employs TRBV24-1 and TRBJ1-2, with D possibly TRBD1 on 5 matching bases. Trimming shortened V by 7 bases and J by 0 bases, and 17 bases separated the two germline ends. This CDR3 region has 16 residues. CDR1 is KGHDR, CDR2 SFDVKD, per germline. CDR3 DNA: TGTGCCACCAGCAGCGGCAGTCTGGGGGCTAACTATGGCTACACCTTC. This translates into CATSSGSLGANYGYTF.

There are a few counts of this clone. This sequence joins TRBV4-3 and TRBJ2-1, with 13 bases aligning to TRBD2. Germline V lookup: CDR1 LGHNA, CDR2 YSLEER. V gave up 1 base and J gave up 7 bases; unmatched junction bases: 4. CDR3 length: 16 residues. This CDR3 reads CASSQALTSGRNEQFF. As DNA, the CDR3 is TGCGCCAGCAGCCAAGCCCTGACTAGCGGGAGGAATGAGCAGTTCTTC.

The V gene is TRBV7-2, the J gene TRBJ2-1, with TRBD1 matching over 7 bases. CDR1 is SGHTA, CDR2 FQGNSA, per germline. J lost 12 bases, V lost 4 bases, and 12 bases had no gene match. CDR3 length equals 14 residues. The CDR3 reads CASSSSGTVFRQFF. Here the CDR3 DNA reads TGTGCCAGCAGCTCATCCGGGACAGTCTTTCGGCAGTTCTTC.

This clone was observed a single time. The genes are TRBV19 and TRBJ1-1; the D is unclear. The ends were cut back, 6 bases at V and 4 bases at J, with 12 bases in the middle. CDR1 LNHDA and CDR2 SQIVND come from the germline V gene (reference sequence). This CDR3 region has 13 residues. The CDR3 loop is CASSDARVTEAFF. The CDR3 DNA sequence: TGTGCCAGTAGCGATGCGCGGGTCACTGAAGCTTTCTTT.

This chain links TRBV6-2 or TRBV6-3 with TRBJ2-5; tentatively, D is TRBD1 (5 bases). The J call may be incorrect, as the DNA end agrees better with TRBJ2-7. The germline CDR1 and CDR2 sequences are MNHEY and SVGEGT. The CDR3 loop spans 14 amino acids. For the CDR3, the DNA is TGTGCCAGCAGCCTCCCTCTAGGGGTCTACGAGCAGTACTTC. Translating it yields CASSLPLGVYEQYF.

This chain joins TRBV28 and TRBJ1-5; no firm D call. CDR1 MDHEN and CDR2 SYDVKM come from the germline V gene. The CDR3 loop spans 12 amino acids. Trimming removed 2 bases from V and 7 bases from J, with 6 bases in between. CDR3 residues: CASSLRGQPQHF. Here the CDR3 DNA reads TGTGCCAGCAGTTTAAGAGGGCAGCCCCAGCATTTT.

CDR3 protein: CASSAGGGTEAFF. CDR3 DNA: TGTGCCAGCAGCGCCGGAGGGGGCACTGAAGCTTTCTTT. The rearrangement joins TRBV14 to TRBJ1-1; possibly TRBD1 for D (6 bases). CDR1 is SGHDN, CDR2 FVKESK, per germline. The CDR3 totals 13 residues. Trimming removed 5 bases at V and 4 bases at J, with 11 bases between.

The V gene is TRBV6-5, the J gene TRBJ1-2; no clear D gene. Looked up from germline, CDR1 is MNHEY and CDR2 is SVGAGI. Trimming took 7 bases from V and 6 from J, leaving 9 bases between them. This CDR3 comprises 11 residues. The DNA for the CDR3 is TGTGCCAGCAACTTCGACCATGGCTACACCTTC. The encoded protein is CASNFDHGYTF.

The V call is TRBV2, the J call TRBJ2-7, with 7 bases aligning to TRBD1. CDR1 is SNHLY and CDR2 is FYNNEI in the germline V gene. Trimming cost V 10 bases and J 3 bases; bases outside gene matches: 6. The CDR3 totals 12 residues. This chain's CDR3 is CATNDRDYEQYF. In nucleotides, the CDR3 is TGTGCCACCAACGACAGGGACTACGAGCAGTACTTC. The full variable domain, completed using reference TRBV2 and TRBJ2-7, is EPEVTQTPSHQVTQMGQEVILRCVPISNHLYFYWYRQILGQKVEFLVSFYNNEISEKSEIFDDQFSVERPDGSNFTLKIRSTKLEDSAMYFCATNDRDYEQYFGPGTRLTVT.

This clone was picked up one time. J is TRBJ1-5 and V is TRBV28, with 9 bases that match TRBD1. CDR1 and CDR2 (germline): MDHEN, SYDVKM. The J segment lost 3 bases and the V segment lost 9 bases, leaving 12 bases of the junction unmatched. The CDR3 sequence is 16 residues long. The CDR3 is CASDVVTGGFNQPQHF. The CDR3 coding sequence is TGTGCCAGTGATGTTGTGACAGGGGGTTTCAATCAGCCCCAGCATTTT.